The text below deals with one T cell receptor beta chain. These data come from a study of blood T cell repertoires in COVID-19. About the study: T cells, B-cell-depleted T cells, or PBMCs supplied cDNA or gDNA.

TCRdb keeps only in-frame clones here, not all; method: immunoSEQ multiplex PCR. The repertoire holds roughly 13,000 clones, with around 70% as singletons. This CDR3 region has 16 residues. Germline trimming cut 1 base from V and 2 bases from J; bases unmatched to any gene: 4. Germline V CDR1 and CDR2: SGHNT, YENEEA. Specimen: peripheral blood. The TCR comes from a boy between 2 and 10 years old with active or convalescent COVID-19. The V and J genes are TRBV11-3 and TRBJ2-7, with 11 nucleotides matching TRBD2. As DNA, the CDR3 is TGTGCCAGCAGCTTAGTACGGACTAGCGGGCCCTACGAGCAGTACTTC. This sequence encodes CASSLVRTSGPYEQYF.